What follows is one T cell receptor (beta chain) and its context. The record originates from a study of blood T cell repertoires in COVID-19. At the level of the study: Acute and convalescent COVID-19 samples came from the United States, Italy and Spain. Sample material is recorded as cDNA or gDNA derived from T cells, B-cell-depleted T cells, or PBMCs.

As originally analysed: Researchers report that nucleated cell counts were estimated from reference gene primer amplification. Using immunoSEQ multiplex PCR, the repertoire was profiled, and TCRdb retains in-frame clones only, with some absent. D and trimming were read from the DNA, whereas the V and J calls and clone size are those reported in that table. The sample lists about 180,000 clones; approximately 80% were seen once. Germline V gene data show CDR1 as DFQATT and CDR2 as SNEGSKA (reference sequence). CDR3 length: 14 residues. Trimming pared 3 bases from V and 0 bases from J, leaving 11 bases between.

The origin of this receptor is a woman aged 60-75 years with acute or convalescent COVID-19. J is TRBJ2-5 and V is TRBV20-1; maybe TRBD1 (5 bases). Specimen: peripheral blood. In DNA form, the CDR3 reads TGCAGTGCTAGTTCAGGGCACCACCAAGAGACCCAGTACTTC. Protein: CSASSGHHQETQYF.